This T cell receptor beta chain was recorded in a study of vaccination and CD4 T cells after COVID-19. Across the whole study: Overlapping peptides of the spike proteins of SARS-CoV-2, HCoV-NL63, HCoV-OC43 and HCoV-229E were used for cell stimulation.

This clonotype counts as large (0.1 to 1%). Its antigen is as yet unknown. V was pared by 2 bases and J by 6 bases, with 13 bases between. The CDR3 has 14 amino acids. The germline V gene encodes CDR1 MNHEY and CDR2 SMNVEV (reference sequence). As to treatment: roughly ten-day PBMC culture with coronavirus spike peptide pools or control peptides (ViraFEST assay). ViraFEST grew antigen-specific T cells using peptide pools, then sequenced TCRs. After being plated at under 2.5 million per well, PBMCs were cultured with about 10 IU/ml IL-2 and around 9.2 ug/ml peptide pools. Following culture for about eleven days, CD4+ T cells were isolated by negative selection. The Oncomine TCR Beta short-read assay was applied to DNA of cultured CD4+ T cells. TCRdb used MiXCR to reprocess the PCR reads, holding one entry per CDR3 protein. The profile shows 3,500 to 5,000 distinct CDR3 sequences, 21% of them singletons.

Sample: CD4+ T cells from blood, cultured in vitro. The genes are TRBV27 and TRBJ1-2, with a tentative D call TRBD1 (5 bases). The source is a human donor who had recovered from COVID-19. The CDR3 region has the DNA TGTGCCAGCAGTTTAATCCCTGGGGGAGATGGCTACACCTTC. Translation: CASSLIPGGDGYTF.